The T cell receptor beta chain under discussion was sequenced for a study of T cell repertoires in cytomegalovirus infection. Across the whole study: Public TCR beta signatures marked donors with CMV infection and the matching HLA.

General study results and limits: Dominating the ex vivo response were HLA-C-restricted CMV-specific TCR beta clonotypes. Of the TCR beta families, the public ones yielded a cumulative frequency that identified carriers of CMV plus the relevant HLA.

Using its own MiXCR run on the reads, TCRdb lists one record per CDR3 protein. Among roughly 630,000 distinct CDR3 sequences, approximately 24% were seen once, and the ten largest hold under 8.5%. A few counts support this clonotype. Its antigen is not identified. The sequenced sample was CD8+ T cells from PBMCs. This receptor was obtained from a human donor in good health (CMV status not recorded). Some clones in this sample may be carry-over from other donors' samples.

The CDR3 bases are TGCAGCGTTGTAAGTCAGAATCAAGAGACCCAGTACTTC. Protein product: CSVVSQNQETQYF. The chain combines TRBV29-1 with TRBJ2-5; D is ambiguous. Germline CDR1 SQVTM, CDR2 ANQGSEA. V gave up 4 bases and J gave up 2 bases, with 11 bases separating them. CDR3 size: 13 residues.